This TCR beta chain was obtained from a study of blood T cell repertoires in COVID-19. Study-wide background: Samples taken during acute and convalescent COVID-19 were collected in the United States, Italy and Spain. The cDNA or gDNA used as material had been derived from T cells, B-cell-depleted T cells, or PBMCs.

Original processing methods: For nucleated cells, counts were estimated from reference gene primer amplification. Using immunoSEQ multiplex PCR, the repertoire was profiled, and TCRdb retains in-frame clones only, with some absent. V and J calls and clone size are copied from that table; D and trimming were computed from the DNA. The sample includes tens of thousands of clones, 80% to 90% of them seen just once. Trimming removed 5 bases from V and 0 bases from J, with 13 bases in between. Germline CDR1 and CDR2: LNHDA and SQIVND (reference sequence). CDR3 size: 15 residues. The sequence came from a woman between 65 and 79 years old with acute or convalescent COVID-19. The rearrangement links TRBV19 to TRBJ1-1; D gene unclear. The material sequenced was peripheral blood. The CDR3 DNA reads as TGTGCCAGTAGTCCTCGGGGTTTCATGAACACTGAAGCTTTCTTT. It translates to CASSPRGFMNTEAFF. The complete variable domain, with remaining parts taken from reference TRBV19 and TRBJ1-1, reads DGGITQSPKYLFRKEGQNVTLSCEQNLNHDAMYWYRQDPGQGLRLIYYSQIVNDFQKGDIAEGYSVSREKKESFPLTVTSAQKNPTAFYLCASSPRGFMNTEAFFGQGTRLTVV.